What follows are 4 T cell receptor beta chains derived from one specimen sequenced in a study of blood T cell repertoires in COVID-19. Sequenced by immunoSEQ multiplex PCR; TCRdb stores in-frame clones only, minus some. The sample has roughly 250,000 clones, nearly 90% seen once. Sequenced: peripheral blood. The receptor source for this set is a woman aged 40 to 55 who had recovered from COVID-19.

This clone has more than one count but fewer than ten. CDR3 nucleotide sequence: TGTGCCAGCTCCCGCTCGGGGACAGATAACTATGGCTACACCTTC. Its translation: CASSRSGTDNYGYTF. The chain couples TRBV18 to TRBJ1-2, with 7 bases matching TRBD1. The CDR3 covers 15 residues. After removal of 6 bases from V and 1 base from J, the junction contained 8 bases not matched to a gene. CDR1 KGHSH and CDR2 LQKENI come from the germline V gene.

The chain combines TRBV9 with TRBJ1-4; D is possibly TRBD1 (6 bases). V was cut by 0 bases and J by 7 bases, with 16 bases left in between. CDR1 SGDLS and CDR2 YYNGEE come from the germline V gene. This CDR3 is 16 amino acids long. In nucleotides, the CDR3 is TGTGCCAGCAGCGTAGGTGGGGCAGGGGCGGGTGAAAAACTGTTTTTT. Translation gives CASSVGGAGAGEKLFF.

This clone came up a few times. The chain uses TRBV2 and TRBJ2-1; TRBD2 agrees at 10 bases. This CDR3 contains 15 residues. Trimming cost V 4 bases and J 7 bases; bases outside gene matches: 7. Germline-derived CDR1 and CDR2 are SNHLY and FYNNEI. CDR3 protein: CASSAGTSAGNEQFF. CDR3 nucleotides: TGTGCCAGCAGTGCCGGGACTAGCGCTGGAAATGAGCAGTTCTTC.

V usage is TRBV7-2 and J usage is TRBJ2-1; D is uncertain. Germline V gives CDR1 SGHTA, CDR2 FQGNSA. CDR3 length: 14 residues. The V end lost 2 bases, the J end lost 3 bases, and 8 bases lay between the germline ends. The CDR3 sequence: CASSLRHFYNEQFF. In nucleotides, the CDR3 is TGTGCCAGCAGCTTACGACACTTCTACAATGAGCAGTTCTTC.